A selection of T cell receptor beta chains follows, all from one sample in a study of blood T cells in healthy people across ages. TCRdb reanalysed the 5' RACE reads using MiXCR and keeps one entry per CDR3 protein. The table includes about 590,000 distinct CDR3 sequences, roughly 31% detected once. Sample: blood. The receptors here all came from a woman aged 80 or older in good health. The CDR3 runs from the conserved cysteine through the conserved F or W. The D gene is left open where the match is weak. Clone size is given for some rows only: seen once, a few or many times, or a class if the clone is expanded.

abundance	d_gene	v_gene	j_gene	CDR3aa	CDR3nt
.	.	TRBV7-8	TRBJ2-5	CASSLVGEQETQYF	TGTGCCAGCAGCTTAGTTGGGGAACAAGAGACCCAGTACTTC
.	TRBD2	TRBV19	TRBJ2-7	CASSSSGGKYEQYF	TGTGCCAGTAGTAGTAGCGGGGGGAAGTACGAGCAGTACTTC
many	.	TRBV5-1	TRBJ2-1	CASSGFTNEQFF	TGCGCCAGCAGCGGCTTCACCAATGAGCAGTTCTTC
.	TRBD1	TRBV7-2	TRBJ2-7	CATRGTVTYEQYF	TGTGCCACTAGAGGGACAGTAACCTACGAGCAGTACTTC
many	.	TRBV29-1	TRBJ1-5	CSVEAEGTGQPQHF	TGCAGCGTTGAAGCGGAGGGGACGGGTCAGCCCCAGCATTTT
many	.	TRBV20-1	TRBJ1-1	CSARDPPEAFF	TGCAGTGCTAGAGATCCCCCTGAAGCTTTCTTT
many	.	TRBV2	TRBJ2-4	CASRPAEQGLTKNIQYF	TGTGCCAGCAGGCCTGCGGAACAGGGCTTAACCAAAAACATTCAGTACTTC
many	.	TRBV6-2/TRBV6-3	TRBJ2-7	CASSQEGSPSYEQYF	TGTGCCAGCAGCCAGGAGGGTTCCCCAAGTTACGAGCAGTACTTC
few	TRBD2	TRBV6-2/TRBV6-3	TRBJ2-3	CASSYSASGYADTQYF	TGTGCCAGCAGTTACTCGGCTAGCGGTTACGCAGATACGCAGTATTTT
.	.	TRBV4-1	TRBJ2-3	CASSQTASGGIETDTQYF	TGCGCCAGCAGCCAGACAGCTTCTGGAGGGATTGAGACAGATACGCAGTATTTT
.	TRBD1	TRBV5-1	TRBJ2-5	CASRYSQGAFETQYF	TGCGCCAGCCGCTACTCACAGGGGGCGTTTGAGACCCAGTACTTC
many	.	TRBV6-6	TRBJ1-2	CASSYSNRQMYGYTF	TGTGCCAGCAGTTACTCGAATCGGCAGATGTATGGCTACACCTTC
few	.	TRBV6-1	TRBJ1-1	CTSSVRGTNTEAFF	TGTACCAGCAGTGTAAGGGGGACGAACACTGAAGCTTTCTTT
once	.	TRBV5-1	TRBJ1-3	CASSLSQSSGNTIYF	TGCGCCAGCAGCTTGAGTCAGAGCTCTGGAAACACCATATATTTT
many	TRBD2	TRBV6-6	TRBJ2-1	CASSWGTTNNEQFF	TGCGCCAGCAGCTGGGGGACTACAAACAATGAGCAGTTCTTC
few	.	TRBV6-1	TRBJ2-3	CASSERAGTDTQYF	TGTGCCAGCAGTGAGAGGGCGGGCACAGATACGCAGTATTTT
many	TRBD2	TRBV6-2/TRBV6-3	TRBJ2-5	CASRRGGSETQYF	TGTGCCAGCAGGCGGGGGGGATCGGAGACCCAGTACTTC
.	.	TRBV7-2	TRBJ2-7	CASSNSGGKQYF	TGTGCCAGCAGCAACTCTGGGGGCAAGCAGTACTTC
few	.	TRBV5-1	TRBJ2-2	CASSPALGTGELFF	TGCGCCAGCAGCCCCGCCCTGGGCACCGGGGAGCTGTTTTTT
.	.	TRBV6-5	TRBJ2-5	CASSYFDSQQETQYF	TGTGCCAGCAGTTACTTCGACAGCCAACAAGAGACCCAGTACTTC
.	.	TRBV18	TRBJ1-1	CASSPIREMEAFF	TGTGCCAGCTCACCAATCAGGGAAATGGAAGCTTTCTTT
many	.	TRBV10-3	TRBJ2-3	CAISEGFQISADTQYF	TGTGCCATCAGTGAAGGTTTCCAGATTTCGGCCGATACGCAGTATTTT
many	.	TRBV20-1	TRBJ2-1	CSARRGVDNEQFF	TGCAGTGCTCGCAGGGGAGTCGACAATGAGCAGTTCTTC
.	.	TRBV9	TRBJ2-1	CASSFTGGEQFF	TGTGCCAGCAGCTTCACTGGCGGTGAGCAGTTCTTC
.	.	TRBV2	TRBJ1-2	CASSEEGYTF	TGTGCCAGCAGTGAAGAGGGCTACACCTTC
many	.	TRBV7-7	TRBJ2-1	CASSSGRVDEQFF	TGTGCTAGCAGCAGCGGCAGGGTCGATGAGCAGTTCTTC
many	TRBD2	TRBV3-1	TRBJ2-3	CASSQGVSASGDHTQYF	TGTGCCAGCAGCCAAGGAGTTTCGGCTAGCGGGGATCATACGCAGTATTTT
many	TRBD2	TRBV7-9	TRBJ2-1	CASSLLLLAGGLVEQFF	TGTGCCAGCAGCCTTTTGTTACTAGCGGGGGGGCTTGTTGAGCAGTTCTTC
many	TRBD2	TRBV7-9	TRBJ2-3	CASSLDGGGSADTQYF	TGTGCCAGCAGCCTAGACGGCGGGGGGTCCGCAGATACGCAGTATTTT
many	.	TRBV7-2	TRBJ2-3	CASSSGTGITDTQYF	TGTGCCAGCAGCTCCGGGACTGGGATCACAGATACGCAGTATTTT
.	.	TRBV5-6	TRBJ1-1	CASSPAFRATEAFF	TGTGCCAGCAGTCCAGCTTTCAGGGCCACGGAAGCTTTCTTT
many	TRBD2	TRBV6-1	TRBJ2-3	CASSLMGRGVRDTQYF	TGTGCCAGCAGTCTAATGGGGCGGGGGGTCAGAGATACGCAGTATTTT
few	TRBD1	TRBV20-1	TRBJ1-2	CSVMGQGADYGYTF	TGCAGTGTTATGGGACAGGGGGCCGACTATGGCTACACCTTC
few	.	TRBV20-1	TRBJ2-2	CSARGSGNTGELFF	TGCAGTGCTAGGGGGTCAGGGAACACCGGGGAGCTGTTTTTT
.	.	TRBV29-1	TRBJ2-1	CSVDSGGQYNEQFF	TGCAGCGTTGATTCGGGGGGCCAGTACAATGAGCAGTTCTTC
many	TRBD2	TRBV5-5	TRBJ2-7	CASSRSLAGGRIEQYF	TGTGCCAGCAGCCGGTCCCTAGCGGGGGGGCGTATCGAGCAGTACTTC
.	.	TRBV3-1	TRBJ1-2	CASSQDSTPAYGYTF	TGTGCCAGCAGCCAAGATAGTACCCCAGCCTATGGCTACACCTTC
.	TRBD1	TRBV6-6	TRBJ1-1	CASSYPQDRATEAFF	TGTGCCAGCAGTTACCCCCAAGACAGGGCCACTGAAGCTTTCTTT
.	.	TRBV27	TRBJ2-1	CASRIRDHPWHEQFF	TGTGCCAGCAGGATCCGGGACCACCCCTGGCATGAGCAGTTCTTC
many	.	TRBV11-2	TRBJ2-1	CASSLGFYNEQFF	TGTGCCAGCAGCTTAGGCTTCTACAATGAGCAGTTCTTC
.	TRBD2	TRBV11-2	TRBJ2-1	CACSLGVAGGPSDEQFF	TGTGCCTGCAGTTTAGGGGTAGCGGGGGGACCCTCGGATGAGCAGTTCTTC
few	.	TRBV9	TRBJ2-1	CASSPHVSSYNGQFF	TGTGCCAGCAGCCCTCATGTGTCCTCCTACAATGGGCAGTTCTTC
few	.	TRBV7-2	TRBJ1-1	CASTPQARTEAFF	TGTGCCAGTACACCACAGGCTAGGACTGAAGCTTTCTTT
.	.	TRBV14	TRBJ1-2	CASSQVGPLYGYTF	TGTGCCAGCAGCCAAGTCGGACCCCTCTATGGCTACACCTTC
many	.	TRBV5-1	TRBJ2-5	CASSGQGYSYQETQYF	TGCGCCAGCAGCGGCCAGGGGTATTCGTACCAAGAGACCCAGTACTTC
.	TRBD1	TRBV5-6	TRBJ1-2	CASSQLTGDNYGYTF	TGTGCCAGCAGCCAGTTAACAGGGGATAACTATGGCTACACCTTC
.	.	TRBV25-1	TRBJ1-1	CASTGVTEAFF	TGTGCCAGCACAGGGGTGACTGAAGCTTTCTTT
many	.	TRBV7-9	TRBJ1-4	CASSLALEGSEKLFF	TGTGCCAGCAGCTTAGCGCTGGAGGGAAGCGAAAAACTGTTTTTT
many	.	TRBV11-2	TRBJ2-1	CASSLDWGDYNEQFF	TGTGCCAGCAGCTTAGATTGGGGGGATTACAATGAGCAGTTCTTC
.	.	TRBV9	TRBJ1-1	CACSPRTDMNTEAFF	TGTGCCTGCAGCCCCCGGACGGACATGAACACTGAAGCTTTCTTT
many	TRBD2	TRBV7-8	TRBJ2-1	CASTRGSPSGVFDEQFF	TGTGCCAGCACCCGGGGCTCACCAAGCGGGGTTTTTGATGAGCAGTTCTTC
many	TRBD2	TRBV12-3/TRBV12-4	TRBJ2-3	CASSKPGLAGRLQYF	TGTGCCAGCAGCAAACCGGGACTAGCGGGGCGTTTACAGTATTTT
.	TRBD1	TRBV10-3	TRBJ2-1	CAVKGQGFHEQFF	TGTGCCGTCAAGGGACAGGGATTCCATGAGCAGTTCTTC
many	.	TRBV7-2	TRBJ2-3	CASSLGGTDSTDTQYF	TGTGCCAGCAGCTTAGGTGGGACGGATAGCACAGATACGCAGTATTTT
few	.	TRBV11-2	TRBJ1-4	CASSLGGAGNEKLFF	TGTGCCAGCAGCTTAGGGGGGGCTGGAAATGAAAAACTGTTTTTT
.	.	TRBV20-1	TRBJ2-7	CSASVGSSYNEQYF	TGCAGTGCTAGTGTCGGGAGCTCCTACAATGAGCAGTACTTC
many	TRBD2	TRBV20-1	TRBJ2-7	CSARDWAGGYEQYF	TGCAGTGCTAGAGACTGGGCGGGGGGCTACGAGCAGTACTTC